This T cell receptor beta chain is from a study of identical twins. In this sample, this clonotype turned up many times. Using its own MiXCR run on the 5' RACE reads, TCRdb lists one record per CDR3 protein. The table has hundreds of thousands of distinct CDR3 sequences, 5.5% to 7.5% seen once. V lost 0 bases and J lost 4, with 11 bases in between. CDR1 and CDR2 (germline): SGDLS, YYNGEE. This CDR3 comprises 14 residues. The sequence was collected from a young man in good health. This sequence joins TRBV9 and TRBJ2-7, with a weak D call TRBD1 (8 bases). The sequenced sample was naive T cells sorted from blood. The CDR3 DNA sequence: TGTGCCAGCAGCGTAGCACAGGGGGGGTACGAGCAGTACTTC. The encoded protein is CASSVAQGGYEQYF.